The rows below give T cell receptor beta chains drawn from one sample of a study of control samples from healthy donors and cancer patients. Measured with immunoSEQ multiplex PCR; TCRdb has only the in-frame clones, and not every one. This table holds about 130,000 clones, approximately 84% found once. The material sequenced was blood. These receptors all come from a man younger than 35 in good health. The CDR3 runs from the conserved cysteine through the conserved F or W. Each record gives: V gene, J gene, CDR3 protein.

V: TRBV25-1; J: TRBJ1-2; CDR3: CASSGVLLRHGYTF
V: TRBV7-9; J: TRBJ2-3; CDR3: CASSPLAGGREDTQYF
V: TRBV2; J: TRBJ1-5; CDR3: CASSGGGMPQHF
V: TRBV29-1; J: TRBJ2-4; CDR3: CSGSISWIQYF
V: TRBV5-8; J: TRBJ2-3; CDR3: CASSSTYTDTQYF
V: TRBV10-3; J: TRBJ2-3; CDR3: CAAGASGRLDTQYF
V: TRBV28; J: TRBJ2-1; CDR3: CASSHGGYSYNEQFF
V: TRBV27; J: TRBJ1-6; CDR3: CASSFRSGYNSPLHF
V: TRBV6-5; J: TRBJ1-3; CDR3: CASRTGKEGNTIYF
V: TRBV27; J: TRBJ2-1; CDR3: CASTTGTSGYNEQFF
V: TRBV5-1; J: TRBJ1-2; CDR3: CASSPPDINYGYTF
V: TRBV19; J: TRBJ2-1; CDR3: CASSIVSEGGSYNEQFF
V: TRBV27; J: TRBJ1-1; CDR3: CASHYKGDTEAFF
V: TRBV5-1; J: TRBJ1-1; CDR3: CASSLRQGATEAFF
V: TRBV19; J: TRBJ2-1; CDR3: CASSRTGWNEQFF
V: TRBV7-8; J: TRBJ2-1; CDR3: CASSLLDGVLFF
V: TRBV19; J: TRBJ2-7; CDR3: CASSIDQRSRQYF
V: TRBV18; J: TRBJ1-5; CDR3: CASSPGNRGRRNQPQHF
V: TRBV6-5; J: TRBJ1-1; CDR3: CASSLQGTTEAFF
V: TRBV27; J: TRBJ2-5; CDR3: CASSLGGSELEFRYF
V: TRBV5-5; J: TRBJ1-5; CDR3: CASSPGGRNQPQHF
V: TRBV7-2; J: TRBJ1-2; CDR3: CASSSWTGGSGYTF
V: TRBV10-1; J: TRBJ1-2; CDR3: CASSERGNYGYTF
V: TRBV9; J: TRBJ2-7; CDR3: CASSSGTGPYEQYF
V: TRBV3-1/TRBV3-2; J: TRBJ1-5; CDR3: CASSQGQGGYQPQHF
V: TRBV6-4; J: TRBJ1-1; CDR3: CASSLRQNTEAFF
V: TRBV15; J: TRBJ1-5; CDR3: CATSREGQGQRQPQHF
V: TRBV4-1; J: TRBJ2-7; CDR3: CASSRGAGVLYEQYF
V: TRBV16; J: TRBJ2-2; CDR3: CASSQFRPGTNTGELFF
V: TRBV25-1; J: TRBJ2-2; CDR3: CASSDREGDTGELFF
V: TRBV7-8; J: TRBJ1-1; CDR3: CASSPPGGFYTEAFF
V: TRBV6-5; J: TRBJ2-3; CDR3: CASRTSGGTDTQYF
V: TRBV20-1; J: TRBJ1-1; CDR3: CSASSVTEAFF
V: TRBV6-6; J: TRBJ1-2; CDR3: CASSRQGPGGYTF
V: TRBV2; J: TRBJ1-2; CDR3: CAIRPWAGGSYGYTF
V: TRBV30; J: TRBJ1-3; CDR3: CAWSQMGSSSGNTIYF
V: TRBV2; J: TRBJ2-1; CDR3: CAPGLPPNNEQFF
V: TRBV6-5; J: TRBJ1-6; CDR3: CASSYSRYGPSSPLHF
V: TRBV5-3; J: TRBJ1-4; CDR3: CARSRDTRKEKLFF
V: TRBV10-3; J: TRBJ1-1; CDR3: CVISDQGLNTEAFF
V: TRBV6-2/TRBV6-3; J: TRBJ1-2; CDR3: CASSSPMRDGYTF
V: TRBV2; J: TRBJ1-1; CDR3: CASREGVTQRNTEAFF
V: TRBV10-3; J: TRBJ1-5; CDR3: CAISEFSRNQPQHF
V: TRBV2; J: TRBJ2-3; CDR3: CASIPPSGPDTQYF
V: TRBV28; J: TRBJ1-2; CDR3: CASSTGQGKWIEHGYTF